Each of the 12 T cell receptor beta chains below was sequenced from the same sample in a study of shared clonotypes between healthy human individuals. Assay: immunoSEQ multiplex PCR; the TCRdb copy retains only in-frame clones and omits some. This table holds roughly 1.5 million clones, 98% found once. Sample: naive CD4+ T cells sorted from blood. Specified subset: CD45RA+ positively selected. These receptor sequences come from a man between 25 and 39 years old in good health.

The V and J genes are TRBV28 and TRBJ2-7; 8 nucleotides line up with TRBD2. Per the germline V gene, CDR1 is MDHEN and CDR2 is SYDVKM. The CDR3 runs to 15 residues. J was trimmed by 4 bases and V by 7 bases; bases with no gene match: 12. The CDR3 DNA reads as TGTGCCAGCACCAACCTCGGGGGGGCGGAATACGAGCAGTACTTC. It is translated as CASTNLGGAEYEQYF.

Written as DNA, the CDR3 is TGTGCCAGCAGCGCAGGGATCTCCATCTCTGGGGCCAACGTCCTGACTTTC. It codes for CASSAGISISGANVLTF. The rearrangement joins TRBV27 to TRBJ2-6; a weak D match, TRBD1 (5 bases). V dropped 6 bases and J dropped 0 bases, with 15 bases sitting between them. Germline values: CDR1 MNHEY, CDR2 SMNVEV (reference sequence). CDR3 size: 17 residues. The full variable domain, rest sourced from reference TRBV27 and TRBJ2-6, is EAQVTQNPRYLITVTGKKLTVTCSQNMNHEYMSWYRQDPGLGLRQIYYSMNVEVTDKGDVPEGYKVSRKEKRNFPLILESPSPNQTSLYFCASSAGISISGANVLTFGAGSRLTVL.

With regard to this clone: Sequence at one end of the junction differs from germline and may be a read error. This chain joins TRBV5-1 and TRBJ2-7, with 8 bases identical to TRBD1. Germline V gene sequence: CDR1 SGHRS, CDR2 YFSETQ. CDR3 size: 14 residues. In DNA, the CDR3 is TGCGCCAGCAGCTTGGGGCAGGGGGCGGAAAGGTCCCACTTC. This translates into CASSLGQGAERSHF.

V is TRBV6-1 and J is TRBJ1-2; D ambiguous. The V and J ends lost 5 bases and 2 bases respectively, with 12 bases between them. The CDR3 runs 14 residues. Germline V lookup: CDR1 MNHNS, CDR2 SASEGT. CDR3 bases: TGTGCCAGCAGTCCCCATGGCGACAACTATGGCTACACCTTC. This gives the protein CASSPHGDNYGYTF.

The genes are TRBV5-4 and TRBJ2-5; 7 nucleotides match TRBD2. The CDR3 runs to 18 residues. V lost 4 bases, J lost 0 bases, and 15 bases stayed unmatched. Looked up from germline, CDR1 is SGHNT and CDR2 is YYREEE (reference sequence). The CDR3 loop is CASSPSLWSGAYQETQYF. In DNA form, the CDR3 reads TGTGCCAGCAGCCCCTCCTTGTGGAGCGGGGCGTACCAAGAGACCCAGTACTTC.

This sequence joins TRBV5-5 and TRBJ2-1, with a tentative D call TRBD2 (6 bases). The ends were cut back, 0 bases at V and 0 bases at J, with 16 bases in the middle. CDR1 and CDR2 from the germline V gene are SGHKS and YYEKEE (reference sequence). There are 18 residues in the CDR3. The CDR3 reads CASSLGGPRGSSYNEQFF. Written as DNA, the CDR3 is TGTGCCAGCAGCTTGGGTGGGCCGCGGGGTAGCTCCTACAATGAGCAGTTCTTC.

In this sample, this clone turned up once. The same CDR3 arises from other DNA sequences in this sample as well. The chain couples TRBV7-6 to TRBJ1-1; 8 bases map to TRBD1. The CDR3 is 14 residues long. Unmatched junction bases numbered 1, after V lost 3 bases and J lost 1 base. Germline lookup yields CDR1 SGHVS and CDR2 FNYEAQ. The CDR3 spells CASSFGQGNTEAFF. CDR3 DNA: TGTGCCAGCAGCTTCGGACAGGGGAACACTGAAGCTTTCTTT.

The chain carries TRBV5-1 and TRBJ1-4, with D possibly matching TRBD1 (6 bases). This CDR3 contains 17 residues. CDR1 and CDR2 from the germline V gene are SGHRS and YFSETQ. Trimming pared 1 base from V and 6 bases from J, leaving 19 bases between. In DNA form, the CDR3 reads TGCGCCAGCAGCTTGCCTCGGGACACAGGCCGAGATGAAAAACTGTTTTTT. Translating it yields CASSLPRDTGRDEKLFF.

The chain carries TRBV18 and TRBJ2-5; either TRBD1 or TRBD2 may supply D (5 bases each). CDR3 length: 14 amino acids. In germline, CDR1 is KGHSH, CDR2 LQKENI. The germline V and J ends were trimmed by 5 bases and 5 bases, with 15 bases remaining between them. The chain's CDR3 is CASSIPGPKETQYF. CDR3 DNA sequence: TGTGCCAGCTCAATTCCGGGGCCCAAGGAGACCCAGTACTTC. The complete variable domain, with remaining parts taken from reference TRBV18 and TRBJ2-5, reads NAGVMQNPRHLVRRRGQEARLRCSPMKGHSHVYWYRQLPEEGLKFMVYLQKENIIDESGMPKERFSAEFPKEGPSILRIQQVVRGDSAAYFCASSIPGPKETQYFGPGTRLLVL.

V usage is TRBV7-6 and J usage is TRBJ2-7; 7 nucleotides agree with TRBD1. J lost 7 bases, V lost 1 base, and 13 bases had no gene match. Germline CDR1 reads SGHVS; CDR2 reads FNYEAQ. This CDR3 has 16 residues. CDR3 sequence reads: CASSLVTGMGSMEQYF. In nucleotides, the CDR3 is TGTGCCAGCAGCTTAGTGACAGGGATGGGGAGTATGGAGCAGTACTTC.

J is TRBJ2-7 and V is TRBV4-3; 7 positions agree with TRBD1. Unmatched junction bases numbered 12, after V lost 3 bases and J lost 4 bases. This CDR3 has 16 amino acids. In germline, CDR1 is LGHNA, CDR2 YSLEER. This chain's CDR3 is CASSQFPQGVSYEQYF. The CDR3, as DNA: TGCGCCAGCAGCCAGTTTCCCCAGGGGGTTTCGTACGAGCAGTACTTC.

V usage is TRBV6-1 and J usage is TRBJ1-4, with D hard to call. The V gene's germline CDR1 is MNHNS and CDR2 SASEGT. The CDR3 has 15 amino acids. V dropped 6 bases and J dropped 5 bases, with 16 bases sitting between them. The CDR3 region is CASSLSWWENEKLFF. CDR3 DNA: TGTGCCAGCAGCCTAAGCTGGTGGGAGAATGAAAAACTGTTTTTT.